Presented here are 11 T cell receptor beta chains from one specimen sequenced in a study of regulatory T cells in long-lasting Graves disease. Relying on iRepertoire HTBI primers and Arm-PCR of CDR3 regions, the team built TCR beta libraries. TCRdb called the multiplex PCR reads again in MiXCR, with one record for every CDR3 protein. The sample carries 600,000 to 800,000 distinct CDR3 sequences, around 30% recorded once. Specified time point: persistent/refractory GD, antithyroid drugs over 5 years with positive TRAb. RNA extracted from PBMCs served as the sequencing template. This material consisted of peripheral blood mononuclear cells (PBMCs), taken when the disease was refractory, from a patient treated with antithyroid drugs. The receptors come from a female donor with Graves disease.

The sample holds a few counts of this clonotype. V usage is TRBV6-2 or TRBV6-3 and J usage is TRBJ1-2; D is unclear. CDR3 length: 14 residues. V lost 0 bases and J lost 5, with 10 bases in between. The germline gives CDR1 MNHEY, CDR2 SVGEGT. CDR3 in DNA: TGTGCCAGCAGTTACTCACCGCGGAGGTATGGCTACACCTTC. The encoded protein is CASSYSPRRYGYTF.

The chain links TRBV14 to TRBJ1-2; D unresolved. Germline CDR1 and CDR2: SGHDN and FVKESK. CDR3 length: 14 residues. V shed 0 bases and J shed 5 bases, with 10 bases lying between them. CDR3 sequence: CASSQDLAGYGYTF. The CDR3 DNA is TGTGCCAGCAGCCAAGATTTAGCGGGTTATGGCTACACCTTC.

In its sample, this clonotype was seen a few times. J is TRBJ1-2 and V is TRBV9; 9 bases line up with TRBD1. This CDR3 region has 14 residues. With V trimmed by 6 bases and J by 4 bases, 7 bases remained unmatched. Germline values: CDR1 SGDLS, CDR2 YYNGEE. The CDR3 loop is CASNRDRASYGYTF. Written as DNA, the CDR3 is TGTGCCAGCAACAGGGACAGGGCTAGCTATGGCTACACCTTC.

This clonotype was seen many times. V and J are TRBV2 and TRBJ1-2; D is uncertain. Per germline, CDR1 SNHLY and CDR2 FYNNEI. The CDR3 consists of 13 residues. Trimming left V 3 bases short and J 4 bases short, with 9 bases between. The CDR3 coding sequence is TGTGCCAGCAGTGATGACGGCCTCTATGGCTACACCTTC. Amino acid sequence: CASSDDGLYGYTF.

The chain joins TRBV9 to TRBJ1-1; D call uncertain. Germline V gene sequence: CDR1 SGDLS, CDR2 YYNGEE. The ends were cut back, 3 bases at V and 4 bases at J, with 13 bases in the middle. The length of the CDR3 is 14 residues. This chain's CDR3 is CASSDGAVGTEAFF. DNA for the CDR3: TGTGCCAGCAGCGATGGCGCGGTGGGCACTGAAGCTTTCTTT.

This sequence joins TRBV9 and TRBJ2-7; D unresolved. V lost 9 bases, J lost 7 bases, and 20 bases lay in between. Germline V gene lookup returns CDR1 SGDLS and CDR2 YYNGEE. The CDR3 sequence is 13 residues long. The CDR3 spells CATSSRGSTEQYF. Here the CDR3 DNA reads TGTGCCACCTCGTCGAGAGGTTCGACGGAGCAGTACTTC.

J is TRBJ1-5 and V is TRBV7-9; possibly TRBD1 for D (5 bases). This CDR3 contains 13 residues. Germline-derived CDR1 and CDR2 are SEHNR and FQNEAQ (reference sequence). V was clipped by 8 bases and J by 2 bases, with 10 bases between them. The CDR3 DNA is TGTGCCAGCCAGGGTTTCGGCAATCAGCCCCAGCATTTT. This translates into CASQGFGNQPQHF.

The CDR3 is CASSSRESGRANTGELFF. As DNA, the CDR3 is TGTGCCAGCAGCTCGCGAGAAAGCGGGAGGGCGAACACCGGGGAGCTGTTTTTT. V is TRBV7-9 and J is TRBJ2-2; 10 nucleotides match TRBD2. Germline CDR1 and CDR2: SEHNR and FQNEAQ (reference sequence). This CDR3 region has 18 residues. The V segment lost 4 bases and the J segment 0 bases; nucleotides outside the gene matches: 8. The variable domain in full, with the rest retrieved from reference TRBV7-9 and TRBJ2-2, is DTGVSQNPRHKITKRGQNVTFRCDPISEHNRLYWYRQTLGQGPEFLTYFQNEAQLEKSRLLSDRFSAERPKGSFSTLEIQRTEQGDSAMYLCASSSRESGRANTGELFFGEGSRLTVL.

The V call is TRBV19, the J call TRBJ1-3; perhaps TRBD1 as D (6 bases). Germline V gives CDR1 LNHDA, CDR2 SQIVND (reference sequence). This CDR3 is built from 15 residues. With 7 bases removed from V and 0 bases from J, the gap between germline ends came to 13 bases. The CDR3 spells CASTTGTISGNTIYF. Here the CDR3 DNA reads TGTGCCAGTACCACAGGGACCATCTCTGGAAACACCATATATTTT.

The chain joins TRBV18 to TRBJ1-6, with TRBD1 as a possible D gene (6 bases). The V end lost 6 bases, the J end lost 13 bases, and 16 bases lay between the germline ends. The CDR3 covers 13 residues. CDR1 and CDR2 (germline): KGHSH, LQKENI. CDR3 bases: TGTGCCAGCTCTCAGACAGGAGGCAGGCCCCTCCACTTT. As protein: CASSQTGGRPLHF.

As for this clonotype: A far larger clone is just one base off, so this is likely a read error. A read error is likely, as this CDR3 ends without the conserved phenylalanine or tryptophan. This chain links TRBV6-2 or TRBV6-3 with TRBJ2-7; 8 bases fit TRBD2. There are 14 residues in the CDR3. J was trimmed by 3 bases and V by 1 base; bases with no gene match: 2. CDR1 and CDR2 (germline): MNHEY, SVGEGT. Here the CDR3 reads CASSYYGTSYEQYL. CDR3 nucleotide sequence: TGTGCCAGCAGTTACTACGGGACTAGCTACGAGCAGTACCTC.